This record covers a single T cell receptor (beta chain). Its antigen is not known. Controls came from buffy coats of healthy blood donors. V lost 6 bases, J lost 6 bases, and 9 bases lay in between. The CDR3 runs 12 residues. CDR1 ENHRY and CDR2 SYGVKD come from the germline V gene. This specimen belongs to a study of STAT5B mutations in CD4+ large granular lymphocyte leukemia. Regarding the study as a whole: 8/27 top patient clones versus 2/35 control clones were TRBV06-family.

Assay: immunoSEQ multiplex PCR; the TCRdb copy retains only in-frame clones and omits some. Among about 18,000 clones, roughly 80% were seen once, and the ten largest hold 13%. V usage is TRBV10-3 and J usage is TRBJ2-1, with D hard to call. The clonotype originates from a human donor in good health. Sequenced input: CD4+ T cells from blood buffy coats. The chain's CDR3 is CAISPSRNEQFF. DNA of the CDR3: TGTGCCATCAGCCCCAGCCGCAATGAGCAGTTCTTC.